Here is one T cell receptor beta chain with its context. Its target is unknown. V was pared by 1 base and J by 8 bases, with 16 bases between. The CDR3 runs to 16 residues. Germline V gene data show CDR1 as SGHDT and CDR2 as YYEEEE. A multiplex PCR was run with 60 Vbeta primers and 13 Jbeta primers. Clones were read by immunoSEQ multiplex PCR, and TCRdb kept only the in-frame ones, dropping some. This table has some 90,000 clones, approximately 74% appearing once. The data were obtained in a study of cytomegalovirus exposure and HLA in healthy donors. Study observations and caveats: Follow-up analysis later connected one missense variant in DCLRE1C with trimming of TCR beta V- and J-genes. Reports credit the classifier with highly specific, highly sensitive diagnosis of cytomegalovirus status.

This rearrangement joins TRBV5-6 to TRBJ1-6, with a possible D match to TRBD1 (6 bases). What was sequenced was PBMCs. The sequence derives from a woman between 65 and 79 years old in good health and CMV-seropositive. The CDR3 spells CASSLLLTGHHSPLHF. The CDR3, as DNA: TGTGCCAGCAGCTTGCTTCTCACAGGGCATCATTCACCCCTCCACTTT.